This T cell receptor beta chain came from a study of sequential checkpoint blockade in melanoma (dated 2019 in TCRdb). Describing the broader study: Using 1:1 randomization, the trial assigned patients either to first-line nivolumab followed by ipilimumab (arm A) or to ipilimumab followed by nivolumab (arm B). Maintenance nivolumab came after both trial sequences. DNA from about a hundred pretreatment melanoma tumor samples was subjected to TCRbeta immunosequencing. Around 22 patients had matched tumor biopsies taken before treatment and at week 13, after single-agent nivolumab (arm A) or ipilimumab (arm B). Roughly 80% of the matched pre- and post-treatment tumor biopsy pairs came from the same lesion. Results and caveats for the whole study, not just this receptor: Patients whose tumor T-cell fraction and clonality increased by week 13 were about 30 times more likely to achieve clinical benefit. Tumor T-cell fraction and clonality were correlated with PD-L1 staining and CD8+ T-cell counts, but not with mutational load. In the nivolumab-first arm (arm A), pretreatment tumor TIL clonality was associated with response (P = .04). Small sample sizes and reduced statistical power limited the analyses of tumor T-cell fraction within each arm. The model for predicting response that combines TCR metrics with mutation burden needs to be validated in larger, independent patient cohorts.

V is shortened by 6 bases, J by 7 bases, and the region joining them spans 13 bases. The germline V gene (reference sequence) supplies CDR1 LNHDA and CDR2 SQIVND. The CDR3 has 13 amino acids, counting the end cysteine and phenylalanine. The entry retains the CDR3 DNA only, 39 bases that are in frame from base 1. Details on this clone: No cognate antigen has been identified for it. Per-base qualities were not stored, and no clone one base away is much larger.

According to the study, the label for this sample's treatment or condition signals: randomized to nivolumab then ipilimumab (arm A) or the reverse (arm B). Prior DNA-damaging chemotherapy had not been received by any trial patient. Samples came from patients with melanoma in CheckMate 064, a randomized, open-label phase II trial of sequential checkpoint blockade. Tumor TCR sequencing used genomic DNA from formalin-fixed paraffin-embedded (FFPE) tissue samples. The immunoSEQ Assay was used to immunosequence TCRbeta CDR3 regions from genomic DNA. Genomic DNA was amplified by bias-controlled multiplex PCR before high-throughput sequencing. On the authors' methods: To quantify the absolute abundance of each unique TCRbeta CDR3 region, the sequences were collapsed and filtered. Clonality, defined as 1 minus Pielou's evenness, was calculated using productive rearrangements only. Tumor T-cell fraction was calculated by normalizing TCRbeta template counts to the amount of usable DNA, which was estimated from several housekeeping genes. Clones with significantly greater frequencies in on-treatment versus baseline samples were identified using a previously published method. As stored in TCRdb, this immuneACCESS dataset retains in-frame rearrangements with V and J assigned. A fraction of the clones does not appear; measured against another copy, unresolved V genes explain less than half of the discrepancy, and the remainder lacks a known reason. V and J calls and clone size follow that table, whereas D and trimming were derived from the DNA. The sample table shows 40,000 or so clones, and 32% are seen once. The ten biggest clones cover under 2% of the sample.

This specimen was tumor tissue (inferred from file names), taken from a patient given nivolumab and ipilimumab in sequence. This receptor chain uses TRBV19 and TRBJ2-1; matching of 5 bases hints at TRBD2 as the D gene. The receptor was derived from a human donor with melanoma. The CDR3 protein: CASRMGARNEQFF. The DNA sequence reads TGTGCCAGTAGGATGGGAGCGCGGAATGAGCAGTTCTTC.